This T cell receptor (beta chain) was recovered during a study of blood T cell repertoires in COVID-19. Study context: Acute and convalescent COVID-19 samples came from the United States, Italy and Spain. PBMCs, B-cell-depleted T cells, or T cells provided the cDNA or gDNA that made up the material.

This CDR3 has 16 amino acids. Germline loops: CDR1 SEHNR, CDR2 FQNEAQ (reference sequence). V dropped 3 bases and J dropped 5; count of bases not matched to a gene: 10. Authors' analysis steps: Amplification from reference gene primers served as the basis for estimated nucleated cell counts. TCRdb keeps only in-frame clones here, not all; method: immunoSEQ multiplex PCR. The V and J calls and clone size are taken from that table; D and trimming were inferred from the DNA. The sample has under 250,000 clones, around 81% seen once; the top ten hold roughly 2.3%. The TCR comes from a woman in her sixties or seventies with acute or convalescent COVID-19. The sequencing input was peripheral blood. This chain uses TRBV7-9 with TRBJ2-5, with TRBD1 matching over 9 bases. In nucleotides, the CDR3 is TGTGCCAGCAGCTTTTTCCGGACAGGGGCTTTTGAGACCCAGTACTTC. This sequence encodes CASSFFRTGAFETQYF. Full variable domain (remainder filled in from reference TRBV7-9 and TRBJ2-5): DTGVSQNPRHKITKRGQNVTFRCDPISEHNRLYWYRQTLGQGPEFLTYFQNEAQLEKSRLLSDRFSAERPKGSFSTLEIQRTEQGDSAMYLCASSFFRTGAFETQYFGPGTRLLVL.